This TCR beta chain was captured in a study of blood T cell repertoires in COVID-19. Study information: From T cells, B-cell-depleted T cells, or PBMCs came the material, which was cDNA or gDNA.

Repertoires were generated with immunoSEQ multiplex PCR, while TCRdb's copy carries only in-frame clones and drops some. Of about 47,000 clones listed, 75% to 95% were seen once; the top ten hold around 6.5%. The CDR3 is 16 residues long. Germline V lookup: CDR1 SGHTA, CDR2 FQGNSA. Trimming cost V 1 base and J 6 bases; bases outside gene matches: 8. The rearrangement joins TRBV7-2 to TRBJ2-7; 11 bases fit TRBD2. This clonotype originated in a man in his 70s with active COVID-19. Sequenced sample: peripheral blood. The CDR3 spells CASSLGGSGGAGEQYF. In nucleotides, the CDR3 is TGTGCCAGCAGCTTAGGCGGTAGCGGGGGGGCAGGCGAGCAGTACTTC. The full variable domain, rest sourced from reference TRBV7-2 and TRBJ2-7, is GAGVSQSPSNKVTEKGKDVELRCDPISGHTALYWYRQSLGQGLEFLIYFQGNSAPDKSGLPSDRFSAERTGGSVSTLTIQRTQQEDSAVYLCASSLGGSGGAGEQYFGPGTRLTVT.